This TCR beta chain comes out of a study of blood T cell repertoires in COVID-19. Study-wide context: COVID-19 samples, acute and convalescent, were from the United States, Italy and Spain. Sources were T cells, B-cell-depleted T cells, or PBMCs; the material itself was cDNA or gDNA.

The germline V gene has CDR1 MNHEY and CDR2 SMNVEV (reference sequence). The CDR3 totals 17 residues. V was shortened by 3 bases and J by 7 bases, with 25 bases between the two germline ends. As handled by the study authors: Amplification of reference gene primers provided the estimated nucleated cell counts. Method: immunoSEQ multiplex PCR; TCRdb's copy keeps in-frame clones and lacks some. D and trimming were read from the DNA, whereas the V and J calls and clone size are those reported in that table. Of 95,000 to 110,000 clones listed, 84% are singletons. This clonotype was sampled from a man aged 55 to 69 with acute or convalescent COVID-19. The rearrangement links TRBV27 to TRBJ2-7; D is perhaps TRBD1 (7 bases). The specimen sequenced was peripheral blood. DNA for the CDR3: TGTGCCAGCAGTTTCAGGTGGGTGGCGGGACAGACGGGGGAGCAGTACTTC. This gives the protein CASSFRWVAGQTGEQYF.